This paragraph reports one T cell receptor beta chain. This clone's antigen is unknown. Per-base quality was not reported, and no clone a single base away is much larger than it. Sequences SGHRS (CDR1) and YFSETQ (CDR2) are obtained from the germline V gene. Taken from cysteine to phenylalanine, the CDR3 has 14 residues. Just CDR3 DNA is preserved here, 42 bases in frame from base 1. V is shortened by 3 bases, J by 4 bases, and the region joining them spans 13 bases. The sample originates from a study of CD8 T cells in ankylosing spondylitis (dated by TCRdb to 2016 to 2017). About the study as a whole: The study profiled T cell receptor beta repertoires in healthy donors and ankylosing spondylitis patients to find disease-linked TCR variants. The whole study cohort included about a hundred healthy donors and around 24 ankylosing spondylitis patients. Peripheral blood was sampled, and synovial fluid was additionally collected from ankylosing spondylitis patients. What the study reported, not specific to this receptor: Some TCR beta motif variants had previously been reported in synovial fluid and blood of reactive arthritis patients, which suggested common disease-initiation mechanisms. A TCR beta motif of eight highly homologous amino acid variants appeared characteristic of blood from ankylosing spondylitis patients. The disease-linked clones had a CD8+ phenotype and were found at relatively low frequencies in peripheral blood. The disease-linked clones were reported to be significantly enriched in matched synovial fluid samples from ankylosing spondylitis patients.

Sequencer: Illumina HiSeq 2500. Quantitative 5'-RACE with molecular barcodes was used to prepare TCR beta libraries. In the original analysis: To identify disease-linked TCR variants, a new computational method was used, one built on a probabilistic model of VDJ rearrangement. Using fastp at Q25 and MiXCR, TCRdb reprocessed the public reads and kept productive beta chains. For every CDR3 protein sequence, its rows merge into one entry that carries the most common genes and DNA. These V and J calls rely on TCRdb rather than the paper's analysis. Recorded for this sample are 150,000 to 200,000 distinct CDR3 sequences; 10% to 15% of them occurred a single time. The ten largest clones take up more than 9.5% of the sample.

The material sequenced was blood, either unsorted or a sorted T cell fraction (not recorded which). Rearrangement joined TRBV5-1 to TRBJ1-2; no D segment can be confidently identified. The TCR originated in a female donor with ankylosing spondylitis or in good health (not recorded which). At the DNA level, the sequence is TGCGCCAGCAGCTCGGAGACTCTAGGCTATGGCTACACCTTC. Its product reads: CASSSETLGYGYTF.